The clone carrying this T cell receptor (beta chain) was counted ten times or more. These data are taken from a study of early T cells in non-severe SARS-CoV-2 infection. Study summary: The chains were unpaired, and the sequenced material was bulk RNA from unsorted whole blood.

Individual cDNA molecules were tagged with unique molecular identifiers, the study reported. From the 5' RACE reads, TCRdb called clonotypes with MiXCR, one entry per CDR3 protein. The sample holds 30,000 or so distinct CDR3 sequences, roughly 3.9% seen once. Per germline, CDR1 MNHEY and CDR2 SVGEGT. The CDR3 length is 16 residues. The germline V and J ends were trimmed by 0 bases and 9 bases, with 18 bases remaining between them. V and J are TRBV6-2 or TRBV6-3 and TRBJ1-5, with D possibly TRBD1 on 6 matching bases. This receptor was identified in an adult who was a healthcare worker with PCR-confirmed SARS-CoV-2 infection or an uninfected control (not recorded which). Sequences were obtained from whole blood. The chain's CDR3 is CASSYSTGGRGVPQHF. The CDR3 nucleotides read TGTGCCAGCAGTTACTCTACCGGGGGCCGAGGAGTGCCCCAGCATTTT.